The 14 T cell receptor beta chains below all came from one sample that was sequenced in a study of read filtering for tumor transcriptome and immune sequencing. From approximately 430 ng of RNA, a library with molecular barcoded alpha/delta and beta/gamma adaptors was made. TCRdb reprocessed the reads via MiXCR and lists one record per CDR3 protein. This sample carries fewer than 100,000 distinct CDR3 sequences, around an eighth of them seen once, and the ten largest clones take about 15%. Sequenced input: a population of CD138-negative cells sorted from bone marrow. These receptors all come from a donor older than 35 with multiple myeloma.

The gene calls are TRBV5-1 and TRBJ2-5; a possible D gene is TRBD2 (5 bases). The germline gives CDR1 SGHRS, CDR2 YFSETQ. The V and J ends lost 3 bases and 4 bases respectively, with 16 bases between them. CDR3 length: 15 amino acids. The CDR3 sequence: CASSSTAGHGETQYF. In DNA form, the CDR3 reads TGCGCCAGCAGCTCGACGGCGGGCCACGGAGAGACCCAGTACTTC.

At least ten counts were recorded for this clonotype. V gene TRBV7-9 combines with J gene TRBJ2-6; D remains ambiguous. The CDR3 has 15 residues. Looked up from germline, CDR1 is SEHNR and CDR2 is FQNEAQ (reference sequence). Trimming pared 3 bases from V and 0 bases from J, leaving 6 bases between. The CDR3 nucleotides are TGTGCCAGCAGCTTGGGGATCTCTGGGGCCAACGTCCTGACTTTC. Translating gives CASSLGISGANVLTF.

This chain links TRBV4-2 with TRBJ2-1, with no clear D. The CDR3 has 14 amino acids. V was clipped by 0 bases and J by 6 bases, with 9 bases between them. The V gene's germline CDR1 is LGHNA and CDR2 YNFKEQ. The CDR3 DNA sequence: TGTGCCAGCAGCCAAGATCCCGACTCCAATGAGCAGTTCTTC. Translation: CASSQDPDSNEQFF.

There are many counts of this clonotype. V is TRBV5-1 and J is TRBJ1-4, with D uncertain. Germline CDR1 and CDR2: SGHRS and YFSETQ. The CDR3 loop spans 14 amino acids. V lost 0 bases to trimming and J lost 10 bases, with 13 bases between them. The CDR3 sequence: CASSLGVLPGKLFF. In nucleotides, the CDR3 is TGCGCCAGCAGCTTGGGGGTTCTCCCGGGAAAACTGTTTTTT.

The sample holds many counts of this clonotype. The chain carries TRBV7-9 and TRBJ2-7; D unresolved. The germline V gene has CDR1 SEHNR and CDR2 FQNEAQ (reference sequence). The CDR3 spans 13 residues. The V end was cut by 5 bases, the J end by 3 bases, with 11 bases between. CDR3 nucleotide sequence: TGTGCCAGCAGCCTAACAGATAGCTACGAGCAGTACTTC. Translating gives CASSLTDSYEQYF.

This clonotype turned up a few times. The chain joins TRBV12-3 or TRBV12-4 to TRBJ2-1; 11 nucleotides match TRBD2. J was trimmed by 5 bases and V by 3 bases; bases with no gene match: 12. The CDR3 spans 18 residues. The DNA for the CDR3 is TGTGCCAGCAGTTTCGATTCCTTACTAGCGGGAGTTAACAATGAGCAGTTCTTC. This translates into CASSFDSLLAGVNNEQFF.

This clonotype was counted many times. The chain carries TRBV2 and TRBJ2-7; either TRBD1 or TRBD2 may supply D (5 bases each). Per the germline V gene, CDR1 is SNHLY and CDR2 is FYNNEI. The CDR3 sequence is 14 residues long. The V end lost 6 bases, the J end lost 6 bases, and 18 bases lay between the germline ends. CDR3 nucleotides: TGTGCCAGCAGCGGGGCAGGGTGGGCGGTCGAGCAGTACTTC. As protein: CASSGAGWAVEQYF.

This clonotype was found many times. This sequence joins TRBV28 and TRBJ2-1; D is perhaps TRBD1 (5 bases). The length of the CDR3 is 14 residues. The germline V gene has CDR1 MDHEN and CDR2 SYDVKM. Trimming shortened V by 5 bases and J by 6 bases, and 14 bases separated the two germline ends. CDR3 loop: CASSLRQFINEQFF. CDR3 coding DNA: TGTGCCAGCAGTCTCCGACAGTTTATCAATGAGCAGTTCTTC.

This clonotype was seen many times. The chain has TRBV7-2 and TRBJ1-5; 9 bases line up with TRBD1. Germline CDR1 and CDR2: SGHTA and FQGNSA. Losses at the gene ends were 1 base for V and 6 bases for J; bases not matched to a gene: 4. This CDR3 contains 15 residues. The CDR3 nucleotides read TGTGCCAGCAGCTTAGTACTGGACAGGGGTCAGCCCCAGCATTTT. It yields the protein CASSLVLDRGQPQHF.

The genes are TRBV28 and TRBJ2-5; 7 bases align to TRBD1. The CDR3 is 14 residues long. Trimming removed 6 bases from V and 1 base from J; junction bases left unmatched: 5. Germline-derived CDR1 and CDR2 are MDHEN and SYDVKM. In DNA form, the CDR3 reads TGTGCCAGCAGCCGGGGACAGAGCCAAGAGACCCAGTACTTC. It translates to CASSRGQSQETQYF.

This clonotype was seen at least ten times. The chain employs TRBV5-1 and TRBJ2-4; D is undetermined. Germline V gene sequence: CDR1 SGHRS, CDR2 YFSETQ. The V gene lost 0 bases and the J gene lost 9 bases, with 16 bases spanning the gap. This CDR3 has 15 residues. CDR3 loop: CASSLALDPASIQYF. The CDR3, as DNA: TGCGCCAGCAGCTTGGCCCTAGACCCCGCCAGCATTCAGTACTTC.

This chain links TRBV6-5 with TRBJ1-3; D ambiguous. With 3 bases removed from V and 2 bases from J, the gap between germline ends came to 5 bases. This CDR3 has 13 residues. From germline, CDR1 is MNHEY and CDR2 SVGAGI. The chain's CDR3 is CASSYATGNTIYF. CDR3 in DNA: TGTGCCAGCAGTTATGCCACTGGAAACACCATATATTTT.

This clonotype was observed at least ten times. The chain joins TRBV29-1 to TRBJ2-7; no definite D call. The V end was cut by 7 bases, the J end by 0 bases, with 10 bases between. The CDR3 consists of 12 residues. Germline lookup yields CDR1 SQVTM and CDR2 ANQGSEA. CDR3 sequence (DNA): TGCAGCGCCGAAGAAAGCTCCTACGAGCAGTACTTC. It encodes CSAEESSYEQYF.

In regard to this clonotype: This could be a read error, since a much larger clone is one nucleotide away. This chain links TRBV20-1 with TRBJ2-2, with D perhaps assigned TRBD1 or TRBD2 (6 bases each). CDR1 DFQATT and CDR2 SNEGSKA come from the germline V gene (reference sequence). The CDR3 extends over 11 amino acids. Here the CDR3 DNA reads TGCAGTGCTAGTGGGGGCGGGAAGCTGTTTTTT. It yields the protein CSASGGGKLFF.